The rows below give T cell receptor beta chains drawn from one sample of a study of CD8+CD57+ T cells in acquired aplastic anemia. A single record per CDR3 protein comes from TCRdb applying MiXCR to the reads. The profile covers under 350,000 distinct CDR3 sequences, with roughly 53% appearing a single time and approximately 1.2% taken by the ten largest. The sample taken for sequencing was sorted CD4+, CD8+, or CD8+CD57+ T cells (not recorded which) from PBMCs. These receptors all stem from a human donor with aplastic anemia. The CDR3 runs from the conserved cysteine through the conserved F or W.

V: TRBV2
J: TRBJ2-5
CDR3: CASSEWIKETQYF

V: TRBV2
J: TRBJ2-7
CDR3: CASSSGTASYEQYF

V: TRBV7-2
J: TRBJ1-2
CDR3: CASSPGEGTGYTF

V: TRBV6-5
J: TRBJ2-2
CDR3: CASSYTGSQAGELFF

V: TRBV10-3
J: TRBJ1-2
CDR3: CAISEGDSFYGYTF

V: TRBV24-1
J: TRBJ2-1
CDR3: CATSDSGTGTYNEQFF

V: TRBV5-1
J: TRBJ2-7
CDR3: CASSLEGAGYEQYF

V: TRBV2
J: TRBJ2-1
CDR3: CASREGLAGWNEQFF

V: TRBV2
J: TRBJ1-2
CDR3: CASNGGLEGRTNYGYTF

V: TRBV7-2
J: TRBJ2-1
CDR3: CASSLDPSGSSYNEQFF

V: TRBV12-3/TRBV12-4
J: TRBJ2-6
CDR3: CASSLLGSSGANVLTF

V: TRBV20-1
J: TRBJ1-1
CDR3: CSCTGGNTEAFF

V: TRBV7-9
J: TRBJ1-6
CDR3: CASSSRDSIESPLHF

V: TRBV2
J: TRBJ1-4
CDR3: CASGERATNEKLFF

V: TRBV7-9
J: TRBJ2-5
CDR3: CASSLGAAGKGETQYF

V: TRBV7-9
J: TRBJ2-3
CDR3: CASSSRQSYNEQYF

V: TRBV9
J: TRBJ1-4
CDR3: CASSATGGTNEKLFF

V: TRBV29-1
J: TRBJ2-7
CDR3: CSAKTELNYEQYF

V: TRBV12-3/TRBV12-4
J: TRBJ1-2
CDR3: CASSMIYGYTF

V: TRBV11-2
J: TRBJ1-1
CDR3: CASSLTGYTEAFF

V: TRBV2
J: TRBJ1-1
CDR3: CASSPGLMNTEAFF

V: TRBV6-1
J: TRBJ1-4
CDR3: CASSEGGRGREKLFF

V: TRBV29-1
J: TRBJ1-2
CDR3: CSVERDRGFNYGYTF

V: TRBV2
J: TRBJ1-2
CDR3: CASNSRGVYGHTF

V: TRBV2
J: TRBJ1-6
CDR3: CASREQSSYNSPLHF

V: TRBV11-2
J: TRBJ2-1
CDR3: CASSPTRTGYNEQFF

V: TRBV5-1
J: TRBJ2-7
CDR3: CASSLRTSGSYEQYF

V: TRBV6-5
J: TRBJ2-5
CDR3: CASSSQTGMETQYF

V: TRBV5-1
J: TRBJ2-7
CDR3: CASSLGGTPYEQYF

V: TRBV7-9
J: TRBJ1-3
CDR3: CASSPKNPGSGNTIYF

V: TRBV5-8
J: TRBJ1-5
CDR3: CASSFLDSNDYSNQPQHF

V: TRBV6-1
J: TRBJ1-1
CDR3: CASSEAGTSTEAFF

V: TRBV7-3
J: TRBJ2-5
CDR3: CASRSGTLQLRAETQYF

V: TRBV7-2
J: TRBJ1-5
CDR3: CASSSGTMPYSNQPQHF

V: TRBV7-8
J: TRBJ2-5
CDR3: CASSLGSGDQETQYF

V: TRBV19
J: TRBJ2-5
CDR3: CASSTGTSGGARETQYF

V: TRBV25-1
J: TRBJ2-3
CDR3: CASSDLWGTTSTDTQYF

V: TRBV20-1
J: TRBJ2-7
CDR3: CSARVGPYYEQYF

V: TRBV6-4
J: TRBJ1-1
CDR3: CASSDRPNTEAFF

V: TRBV20-1
J: TRBJ2-5
CDR3: CSARAAGTSSVETQYF

V: TRBV12-3/TRBV12-4
J: TRBJ1-5
CDR3: CASSRGSWGGRNQPQHF

V: TRBV5-8
J: TRBJ1-5
CDR3: CASSLGLGTLNQPQHF

V: TRBV4-1
J: TRBJ2-2
CDR3: CASSQASWGTMTGELFF